The 5 T cell receptor beta chains given below trace back to one sample, sequenced in a study of spatial heterogeneity in lung cancer. Overall study results and limits: Counts that tracked tumor mutation counts were those of expanded intratumoral alpha and beta TCRs.

The time point is: sample taken at primary tumor resection. TCRdb itself ran the 5' RACE reads through MiXCR, one entry per CDR3 protein. The table has 4,500 to 6,500 distinct CDR3 sequences, 5.5% to 8% seen once. The antigens for these receptors are not known. The material sequenced was lung tumor tissue, taken at surgery. All receptors derive from a female donor with early-stage non-small cell lung cancer.

By share, this clonotype counts as medium-sized. This beta chain represents an off-target read in a library built for alpha chains; its size is of limited meaning. The chain links TRBV12-3 or TRBV12-4 to TRBJ1-4; D is ambiguous. The ends were cut back, 5 bases at V and 5 bases at J, with 12 bases in the middle. The CDR3 covers 14 residues. In DNA, the CDR3 is TGTGCCAGCAGTCCTGGGAGTCGAAATGAAAAACTGTTTTTT. It encodes CASSPGSRNEKLFF.

This clonotype came up many times. Being off target in a library aimed at alpha chains, this beta chain has a size of little meaning. The rearrangement links TRBV20-1 to TRBJ1-5; TRBD1 might be the D (6 bases). CDR1 DFQATT and CDR2 SNEGSKA come from the germline V gene (reference sequence). Trimming took 3 bases from V and 6 from J, leaving 12 bases between them. The CDR3 extends over 13 amino acids. The CDR3: CSARNREGQPQHF. CDR3 nucleotides: TGCAGTGCTAGGAACAGGGAGGGTCAGCCCCAGCATTTT.

In this sample, this clonotype turned up many times. This beta chain slipped into a library made for alpha chains as a stray read, so its size is not meaningful. The gene calls are TRBV10-3 and TRBJ1-1, with 12 bases aligning to TRBD1. Per germline, CDR1 ENHRY and CDR2 SYGVKD. This CDR3 comprises 14 residues. V dropped 2 bases and J dropped 8; count of bases not matched to a gene: 3. CDR3 nucleotides: TGTGCCATCAGTGAGATGGGACAGGGGGCAGAAGCTTTCTTT. As protein: CAISEMGQGAEAFF.

On this clonotype itself: A library prepared for alpha chains yielded this beta chain as an off-target read; its size is of little meaning. The gene calls are TRBV14 and TRBJ1-2; 9 bases fit TRBD1. V shed 3 bases, J shed 8 bases, and the junction held 10 bases outside the gene matches. CDR1 and CDR2 (germline): SGHDN, FVKESK. The CDR3 covers 15 residues. CDR3 coding DNA: TGTGCCAGCAGCCAGGGCCATGGGACAGGGATAGGCTACACCTTC. As protein: CASSQGHGTGIGYTF.

By share, this clonotype ranks as medium-sized. With the library built for alpha chains, this beta chain is off target and its frequency is not meaningful. The CDR3 coding sequence is TGTGCCATCCTGGACACTGGGAATGAGCAGTTCTTC. It is translated as CAILDTGNEQFF. The chain recombines TRBV10-3 with TRBJ2-1, with D perhaps matching TRBD1 (5 bases). Deletions cut 8 bases from V and 7 bases from J, with 12 bases between. CDR1 ENHRY and CDR2 SYGVKD come from the germline V gene. This CDR3 contains 12 residues.